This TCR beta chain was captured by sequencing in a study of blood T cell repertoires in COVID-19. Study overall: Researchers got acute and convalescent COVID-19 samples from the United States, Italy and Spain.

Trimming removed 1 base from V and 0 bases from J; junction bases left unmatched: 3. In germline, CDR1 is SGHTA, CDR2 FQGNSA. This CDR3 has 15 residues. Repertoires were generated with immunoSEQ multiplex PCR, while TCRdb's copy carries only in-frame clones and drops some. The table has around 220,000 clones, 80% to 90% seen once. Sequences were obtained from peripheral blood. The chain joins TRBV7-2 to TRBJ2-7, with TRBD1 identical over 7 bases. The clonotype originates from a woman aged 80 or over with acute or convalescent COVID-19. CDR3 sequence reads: CASSLVQGSSYEQYF. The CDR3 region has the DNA TGTGCCAGCAGCTTAGTACAGGGGAGCTCCTACGAGCAGTACTTC.